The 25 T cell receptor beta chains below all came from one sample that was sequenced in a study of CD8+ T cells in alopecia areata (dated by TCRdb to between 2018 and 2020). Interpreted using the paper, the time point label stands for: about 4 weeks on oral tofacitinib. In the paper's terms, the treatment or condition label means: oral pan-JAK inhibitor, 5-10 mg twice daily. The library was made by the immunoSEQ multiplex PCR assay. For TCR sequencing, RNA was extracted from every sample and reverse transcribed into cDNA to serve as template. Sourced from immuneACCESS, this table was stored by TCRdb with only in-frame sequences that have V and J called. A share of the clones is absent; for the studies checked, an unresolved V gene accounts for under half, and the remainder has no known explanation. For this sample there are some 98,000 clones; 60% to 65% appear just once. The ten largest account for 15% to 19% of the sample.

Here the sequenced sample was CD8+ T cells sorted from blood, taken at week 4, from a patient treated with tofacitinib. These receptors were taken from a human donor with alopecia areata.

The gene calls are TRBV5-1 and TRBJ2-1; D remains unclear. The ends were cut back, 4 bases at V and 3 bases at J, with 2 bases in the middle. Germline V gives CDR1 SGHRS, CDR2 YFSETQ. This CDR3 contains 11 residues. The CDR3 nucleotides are TGCGCCAGCAGCGACTACAATGAGCAGTTCTTC. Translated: CASSDYNEQFF.

CDR3 nucleotides: TGTGCCAGCAGCATACAGGTTCTCGAGACCTACGAGCAGTACTTC. Encoded protein: CASSIQVLETYEQYF. V usage is TRBV7-8 and J usage is TRBJ2-7; TRBD1 is a possible D gene (5 bases). Germline CDR1 reads SGHVS; CDR2 reads FQNEAQ. The V gene lost 5 bases and the J gene lost 2 bases, with 16 bases spanning the gap. This CDR3 contains 15 residues.

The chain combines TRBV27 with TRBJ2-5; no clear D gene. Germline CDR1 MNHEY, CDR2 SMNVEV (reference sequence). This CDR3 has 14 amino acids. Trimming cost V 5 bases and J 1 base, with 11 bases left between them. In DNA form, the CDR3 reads TGTGCCAGCAGTCCAACCCGGCTCCAAGAGACCCAGTACTTC. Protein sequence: CASSPTRLQETQYF.

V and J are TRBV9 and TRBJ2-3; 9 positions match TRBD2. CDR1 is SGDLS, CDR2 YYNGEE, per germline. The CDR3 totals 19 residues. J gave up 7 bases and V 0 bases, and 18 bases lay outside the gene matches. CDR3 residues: CASSVEAVVAGDPTYTQYF. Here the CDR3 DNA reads TGTGCCAGCAGCGTAGAAGCGGTCGTAGCGGGGGACCCTACCTATACGCAGTATTTT.

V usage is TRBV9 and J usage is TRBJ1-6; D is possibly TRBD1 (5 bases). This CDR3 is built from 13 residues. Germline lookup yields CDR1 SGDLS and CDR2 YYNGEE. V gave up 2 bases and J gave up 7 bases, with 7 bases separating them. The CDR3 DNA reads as TGTGCCAGCAGCGTTGGGACCAATTCACCCCTCCACTTT. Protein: CASSVGTNSPLHF.

The CDR3 nucleotides read TGTGCCAGCAGCTTAATGAATCAAGAGACCCAGTACTTC. Its protein product is CASSLMNQETQYF. The chain employs TRBV7-9 and TRBJ2-5, with no clear D. Germline-derived CDR1 and CDR2 are SEHNR and FQNEAQ (reference sequence). Trimming left V 2 bases short and J 2 bases short, with 6 bases between. The CDR3 has 13 amino acids. Based on the CDR3 plus reference TRBV7-9 and TRBJ2-5, the full variable domain is DTGVSQNPRHKITKRGQNVTFRCDPISEHNRLYWYRQTLGQGPEFLTYFQNEAQLEKSRLLSDRFSAERPKGSFSTLEIQRTEQGDSAMYLCASSLMNQETQYFGPGTRLLVL.

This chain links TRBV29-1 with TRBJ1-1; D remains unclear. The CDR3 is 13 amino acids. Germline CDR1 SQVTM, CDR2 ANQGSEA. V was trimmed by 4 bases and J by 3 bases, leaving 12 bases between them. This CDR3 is CSVGKGLHTEAFF. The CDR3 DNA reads TGCAGCGTTGGTAAGGGCTTGCACACTGAAGCTTTCTTT.

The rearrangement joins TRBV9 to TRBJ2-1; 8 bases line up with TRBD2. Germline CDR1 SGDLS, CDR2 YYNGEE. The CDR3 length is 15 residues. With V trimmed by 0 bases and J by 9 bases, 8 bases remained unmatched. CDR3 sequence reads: CASSVAGSGKTEQFF. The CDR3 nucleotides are TGTGCCAGCAGCGTAGCGGGTAGCGGGAAGACTGAGCAGTTCTTC.

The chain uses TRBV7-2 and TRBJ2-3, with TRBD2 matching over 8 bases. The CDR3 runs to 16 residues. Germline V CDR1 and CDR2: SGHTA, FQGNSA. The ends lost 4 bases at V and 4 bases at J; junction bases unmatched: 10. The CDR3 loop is CASSSRRAGVADTQYF. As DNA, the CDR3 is TGTGCCAGCAGCTCCCGCCGAGCGGGAGTCGCAGATACGCAGTATTTT.

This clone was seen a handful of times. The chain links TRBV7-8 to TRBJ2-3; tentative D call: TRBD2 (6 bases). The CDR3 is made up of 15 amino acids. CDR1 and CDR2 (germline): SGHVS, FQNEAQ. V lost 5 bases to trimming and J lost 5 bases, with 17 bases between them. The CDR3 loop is CASSPGTGGEDTQYF. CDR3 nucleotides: TGTGCCAGCAGCCCCGGGACCGGAGGGGAAGATACGCAGTATTTT.

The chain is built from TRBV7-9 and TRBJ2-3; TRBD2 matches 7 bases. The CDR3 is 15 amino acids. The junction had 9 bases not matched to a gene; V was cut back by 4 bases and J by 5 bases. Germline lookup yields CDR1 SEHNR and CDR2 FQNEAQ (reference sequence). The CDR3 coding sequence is TGTGCCAGCAGCTCGCCTCCAGGGAGGGGAGATACGCAGTATTTT. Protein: CASSSPPGRGDTQYF.

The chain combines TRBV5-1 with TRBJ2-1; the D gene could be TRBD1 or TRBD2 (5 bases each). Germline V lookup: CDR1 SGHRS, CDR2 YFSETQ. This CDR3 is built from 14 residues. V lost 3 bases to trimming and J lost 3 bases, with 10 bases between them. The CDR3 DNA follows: TGCGCCAGCAGCTCCGGGACGGGCTACAATGAGCAGTTCTTC. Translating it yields CASSSGTGYNEQFF.

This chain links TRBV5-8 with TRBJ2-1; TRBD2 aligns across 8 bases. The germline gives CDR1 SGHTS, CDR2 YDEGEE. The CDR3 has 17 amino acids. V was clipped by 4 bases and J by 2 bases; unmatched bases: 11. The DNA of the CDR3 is TGTGCCAGCAGCCCCGCGACTGATAGCGGGGCCTACAATGAGCAGTTCTTC. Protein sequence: CASSPATDSGAYNEQFF. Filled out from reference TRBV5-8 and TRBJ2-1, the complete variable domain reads EAGVTQSPTHLIKTRGQQATLRCSPISGHTSVYWYQQALGLGLQFLLWYDEGEERNRGNFPPRFSGRQFPNYSSELNVNALELEDSALYLCASSPATDSGAYNEQFFGPGTRLTVL.

CDR3 in amino acids: CASSRISGIPNYGYTF. In DNA form, the CDR3 reads TGTGCCAGCAGCCGAATATCGGGGATTCCGAACTATGGCTACACCTTC. The chain carries TRBV14 and TRBJ1-2; D unresolved. This CDR3 has 16 residues. Germline V CDR1 and CDR2: SGHDN, FVKESK. The germline V and J ends were trimmed by 4 bases and 2 bases, with 17 bases remaining between them.

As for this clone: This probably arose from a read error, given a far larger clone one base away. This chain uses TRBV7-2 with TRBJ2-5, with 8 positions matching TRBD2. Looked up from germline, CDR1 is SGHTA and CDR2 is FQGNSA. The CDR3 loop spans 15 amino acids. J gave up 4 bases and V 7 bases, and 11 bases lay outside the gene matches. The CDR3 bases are TGTACCAGCACCCCTGGGCGGGGGGCCCTAGAGACCCAGTACTTC. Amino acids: CTSTPGRGALETQYF.

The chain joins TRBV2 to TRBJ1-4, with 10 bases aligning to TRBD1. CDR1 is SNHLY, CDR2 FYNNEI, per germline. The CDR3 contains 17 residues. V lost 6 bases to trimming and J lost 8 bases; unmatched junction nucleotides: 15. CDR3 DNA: TGTGCCAGCAGCCCCTGGTGGTTAGTGGGACAGGGGGAAAAACTGTTTTTT. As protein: CASSPWWLVGQGEKLFF.

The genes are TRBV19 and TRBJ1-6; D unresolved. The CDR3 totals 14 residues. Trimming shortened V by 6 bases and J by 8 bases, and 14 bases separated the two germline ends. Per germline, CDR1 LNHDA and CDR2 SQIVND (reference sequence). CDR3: CASSFGGKYSPLHF. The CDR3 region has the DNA TGTGCCAGTAGCTTCGGCGGGAAGTATTCACCCCTCCACTTT.

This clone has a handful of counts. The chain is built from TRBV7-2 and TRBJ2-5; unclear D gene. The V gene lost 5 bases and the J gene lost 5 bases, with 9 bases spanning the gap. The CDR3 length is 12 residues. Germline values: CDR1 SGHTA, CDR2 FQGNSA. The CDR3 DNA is TGTGCCAGCAGCCACCAGATGGAGACCCAGTACTTC. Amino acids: CASSHQMETQYF.

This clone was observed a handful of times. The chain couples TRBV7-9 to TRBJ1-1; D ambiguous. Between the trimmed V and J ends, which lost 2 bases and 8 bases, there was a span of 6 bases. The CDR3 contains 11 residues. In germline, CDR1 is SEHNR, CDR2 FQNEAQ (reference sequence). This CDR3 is CASSLSQEAFF. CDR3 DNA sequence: TGTGCCAGCAGCTTAAGCCAGGAAGCTTTCTTT.

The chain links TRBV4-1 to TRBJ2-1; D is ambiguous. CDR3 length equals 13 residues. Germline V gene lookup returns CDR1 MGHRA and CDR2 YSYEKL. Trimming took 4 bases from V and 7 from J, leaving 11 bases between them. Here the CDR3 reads CASSLMMWNEQFF. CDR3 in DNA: TGCGCCAGCAGCCTTATGATGTGGAATGAGCAGTTCTTC.

In DNA form, the CDR3 reads TGTGCCAGCAGCTCTACCTTGAGGGCAGATACGCAGTATTTT. Translating gives CASSSTLRADTQYF. The gene calls are TRBV11-2 and TRBJ2-3, with a tentative D call TRBD2 (5 bases). V dropped 4 bases and J dropped 4 bases, with 12 bases sitting between them. CDR1 is SGHAT, CDR2 FQNNGV, per germline. The CDR3 spans 14 residues.

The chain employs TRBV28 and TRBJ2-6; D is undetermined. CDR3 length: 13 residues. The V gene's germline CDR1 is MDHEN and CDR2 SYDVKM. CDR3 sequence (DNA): TGTCCTGCGCTCAATACTGGGGCCAACGTCCTGACTTTC. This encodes CPALNTGANVLTF.

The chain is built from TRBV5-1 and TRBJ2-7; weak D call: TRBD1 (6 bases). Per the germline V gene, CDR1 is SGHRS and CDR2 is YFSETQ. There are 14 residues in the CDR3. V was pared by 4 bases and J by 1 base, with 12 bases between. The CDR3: CASSPRDISYEQYF. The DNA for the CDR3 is TGCGCCAGCAGCCCCCGGGACATTTCCTACGAGCAGTACTTC. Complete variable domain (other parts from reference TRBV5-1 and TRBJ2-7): KAGVTQTPRYLIKTRGQQVTLSCSPISGHRSVSWYQQTPGQGLQFLFEYFSETQRNKGNFPGRFSGRQFSNSRSEMNVSTLELGDSALYLCASSPRDISYEQYFGPGTRLTVT.

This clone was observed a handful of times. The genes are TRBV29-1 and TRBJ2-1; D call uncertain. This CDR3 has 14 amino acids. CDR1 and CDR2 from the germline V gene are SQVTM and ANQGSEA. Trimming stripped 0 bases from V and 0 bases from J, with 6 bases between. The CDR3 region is CSVEEVYSYNEQFF. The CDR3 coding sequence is TGCAGCGTTGAAGAGGTTTACTCCTACAATGAGCAGTTCTTC.

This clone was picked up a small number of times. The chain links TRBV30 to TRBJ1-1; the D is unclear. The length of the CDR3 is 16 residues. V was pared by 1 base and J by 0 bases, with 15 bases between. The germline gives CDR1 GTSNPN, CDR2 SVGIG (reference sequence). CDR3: CAWSEHIPSLNTEAFF. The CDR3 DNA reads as TGTGCCTGGAGTGAACACATACCCTCATTGAACACTGAAGCTTTCTTT.